These 6 T cell receptor beta chains were sequenced from one sample in a study of beta chain features in type 1 diabetes. Expressed TCRB transcripts were sequenced, since all the RNA that had been isolated was reverse transcribed. This table comes from immunoSEQ multiplex PCR, and its TCRdb copy is limited to in-frame clones, with some not included. The sample holds approximately 380,000 clones, less than 15% seen once. The specimen sequenced was naive CD4+ T cells from blood. Source of these receptors: a woman aged 18-29 years in good health.

A few counts support this clone. V and J are TRBV29-1 and TRBJ2-7; D gene uncertain. The V gene lost 6 bases and the J gene lost 3 bases, with 15 bases spanning the gap. The CDR3 runs 13 residues. CDR1 SQVTM and CDR2 ANQGSEA come from the germline V gene. CDR3 in amino acids: CSVFFPSLYEQYF. The CDR3 DNA follows: TGCAGCGTCTTTTTCCCGTCTCTCTACGAGCAGTACTTC.

The rearrangement uses TRBV18 and TRBJ2-3; D gene uncertain. CDR3 size: 13 residues. Trimming took 6 bases from V and 2 from J, leaving 9 bases between them. The germline CDR1 and CDR2 sequences are KGHSH and LQKENI. The CDR3 nucleotides read TGTGCCAGCTCCGACACCGTCACAGATACGCAGTATTTT. Translating it yields CASSDTVTDTQYF. The variable domain in full, with the rest retrieved from reference TRBV18 and TRBJ2-3, is NAGVMQNPRHLVRRRGQEARLRCSPMKGHSHVYWYRQLPEEGLKFMVYLQKENIIDESGMPKERFSAEFPKEGPSILRIQQVVRGDSAAYFCASSDTVTDTQYFGPGTRLTVL.

V and J are TRBV9 and TRBJ2-4; possibly TRBD2 for D (6 bases). The CDR3 consists of 15 residues. V was pared by 0 bases and J by 7 bases, with 14 bases between. CDR1 SGDLS and CDR2 YYNGEE come from the germline V gene. CDR3 sequence: CASSVGRTGRNIQYF. CDR3 nucleotides: TGTGCCAGCAGCGTAGGCCGGACGGGGAGGAACATTCAGTACTTC.

This clone was counted between two and nine times. The chain has TRBV28 and TRBJ2-1; 8 bases are shared with TRBD2. The CDR3 has 16 amino acids. Trimming at V came to 4 bases and at J to 7 bases, leaving 12 bases not matched to a gene. The germline V gene has CDR1 MDHEN and CDR2 SYDVKM. CDR3 DNA sequence: TGTGCCAGCAGTTCTTTTAGCGGGATAGGCCGGAATGAGCAGTTCTTC. Residues: CASSSFSGIGRNEQFF.

The rearrangement uses TRBV11-2 and TRBJ2-1; TRBD1 is a possible D gene (5 bases). CDR1 SGHAT and CDR2 FQNNGV come from the germline V gene. CDR3 length: 15 residues. Trimming took off 3 bases at V and 8 bases at J, with 17 bases between the two ends. The CDR3 DNA follows: TGTGCCAGCAGCTTTGCCCCGACAGCTTTAGATGAGCAGTTCTTC. It encodes CASSFAPTALDEQFF.

This clone has more than one count but fewer than ten. This chain joins TRBV7-9 and TRBJ1-2; possibly TRBD1 for D (6 bases). Trimming cost V 4 bases and J 4 bases, with 19 bases left between them. CDR1 and CDR2 from the germline V gene are SEHNR and FQNEAQ (reference sequence). The CDR3 has 16 amino acids. The CDR3 sequence: CASSSGGGLTFYGYTF. CDR3 coding DNA: TGTGCCAGCAGCTCTGGGGGGGGGCTAACCTTCTATGGCTACACCTTC. Full variable domain (missing parts from reference TRBV7-9 and TRBJ1-2): DTGVSQNPRHKITKRGQNVTFRCDPISEHNRLYWYRQTLGQGPEFLTYFQNEAQLEKSRLLSDRFSAERPKGSFSTLEIQRTEQGDSAMYLCASSSGGGLTFYGYTFGSGTRLTVV.